This TCR beta chain was profiled in a study of T cell repertoires in cytomegalovirus infection. Whole-study context: A matching HLA type, together with CMV infection, was signaled by public TCR beta signatures. Notes on the study in general: CMV-specific HLA-C-restricted TCR beta clonotypes dominated the ex vivo response.

TCRdb re-called the reads through MiXCR, storing one row per CDR3 protein. The table includes some 500,000 distinct CDR3 sequences, 35% to 50% detected once. This clonotype was picked up many times. Its antigen is unknown. Deletions cut 2 bases from V and 7 bases from J, with 8 bases between. The CDR3 contains 12 residues. Germline V gives CDR1 SGHTA, CDR2 FQGNSA. The chain employs TRBV7-2 and TRBJ1-1; D ambiguous. The specimen was cultured PBMCs, collected from culture after CMV antigen stimulation. The receptor was isolated from a human donor in good health (CMV status not recorded). Some clones in this sample may be carry-over from other donors' samples. The CDR3 DNA is TGTGCCAGCAGCTTACGGCTGGATGAAGCTTTCTTT. This gives the protein CASSLRLDEAFF.